What follows is one TCR beta chain and its context. This CDR3 is 14 amino acids long. Germline lookup yields CDR1 SGHRS and CDR2 YFSETQ. V lost 6 bases, J lost 5 bases, and 10 bases stayed unmatched. Assay: immunoSEQ multiplex PCR; the TCRdb copy retains only in-frame clones and omits some. Of about 150,000 clones in the sample, roughly nine tenths were seen once. The data were taken from a study of blood T cell repertoires in COVID-19. Across the whole study: PBMCs, B-cell-depleted T cells, or T cells were the source of the cDNA or gDNA that made up the material.

This sequence joins TRBV5-1 and TRBJ2-5, with TRBD2 matching 7 bases. Sequencing was carried out using peripheral blood. This TCR was sampled from a young man with COVID-19, enrolled during active disease. Here the CDR3 reads CASNFAGEDETQYF. DNA of the CDR3: TGCGCCAGCAACTTCGCGGGAGAGGATGAGACCCAGTACTTC.